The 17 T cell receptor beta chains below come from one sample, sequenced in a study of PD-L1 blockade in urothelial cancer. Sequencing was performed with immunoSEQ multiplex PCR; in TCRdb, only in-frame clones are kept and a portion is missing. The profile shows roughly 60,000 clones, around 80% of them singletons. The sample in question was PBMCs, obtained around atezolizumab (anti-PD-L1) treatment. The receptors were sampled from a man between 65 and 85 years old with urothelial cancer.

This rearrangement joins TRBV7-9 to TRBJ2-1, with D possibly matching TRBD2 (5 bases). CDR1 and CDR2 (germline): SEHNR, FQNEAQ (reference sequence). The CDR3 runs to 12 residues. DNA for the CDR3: TGTGCTTATAGACGGGGCTACAATGAGCAGTTCTTC. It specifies CAYRRGYNEQFF. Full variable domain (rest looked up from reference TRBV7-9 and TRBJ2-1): DTGVSQNPRHKITKRGQNVTFRCDPISEHNRLYWYRQTLGQGPEFLTYFQNEAQLEKSRLLSDRFSAERPKGSFSTLEIQRTEQGDSAMYLCAYRRGYNEQFFGPGTRLTVL.

CDR3 in DNA: TGTGCCAGTAGTACGAGACTGATCTCTGGAAACACCATATATTTT. As protein: CASSTRLISGNTIYF. The J gene is TRBJ1-3, the V gene TRBV19, with D unresolved. This CDR3 is built from 15 residues. Germline V lookup: CDR1 LNHDA, CDR2 SQIVND (reference sequence). V was pared by 4 bases and J by 0 bases, with 10 bases between. Drawing the rest from reference TRBV19 and TRBJ1-3, the complete variable domain is DGGITQSPKYLFRKEGQNVTLSCEQNLNHDAMYWYRQDPGQGLRLIYYSQIVNDFQKGDIAEGYSVSREKKESFPLTVTSAQKNPTAFYLCASSTRLISGNTIYFGEGSWLTVV.

Here the CDR3 reads CASSFGGEPSYEQYF. CDR3 in DNA: TGTGCCAGCAGCTTTGGCGGAGAACCCTCCTACGAGCAGTACTTC. The chain uses TRBV28 and TRBJ2-7; the D is unclear. The CDR3 has 15 residues. The germline V and J ends were trimmed by 6 bases and 0 bases, with 15 bases remaining between them. Germline V gene data show CDR1 as MDHEN and CDR2 as SYDVKM.

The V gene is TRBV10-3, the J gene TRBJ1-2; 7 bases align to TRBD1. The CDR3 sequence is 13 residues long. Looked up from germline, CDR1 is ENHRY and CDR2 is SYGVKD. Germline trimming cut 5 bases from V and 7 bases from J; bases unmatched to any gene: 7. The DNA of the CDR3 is TGTGCCATCAGTCCGAACGCAGGGGGTGGCTACACCTTC. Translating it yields CAISPNAGGGYTF.

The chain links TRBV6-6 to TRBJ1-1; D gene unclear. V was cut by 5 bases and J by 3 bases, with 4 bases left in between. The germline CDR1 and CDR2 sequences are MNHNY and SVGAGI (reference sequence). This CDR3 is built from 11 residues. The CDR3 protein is CASSADTEAFF. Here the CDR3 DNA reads TGTGCCAGCAGTGCGGACACTGAAGCTTTCTTT.

Here the CDR3 DNA reads TGTGCCATCAGCGCCAGGGAGACAGGCTCCTCTGGAAACACCATATATTTT. It specifies CAISARETGSSGNTIYF. The chain uses TRBV10-3 and TRBJ1-3, with a tentative D call TRBD1 (6 bases). Germline V gene data show CDR1 as ENHRY and CDR2 as SYGVKD. V gave up 6 bases and J gave up 0 bases, with 18 bases separating them. This CDR3 contains 17 residues.

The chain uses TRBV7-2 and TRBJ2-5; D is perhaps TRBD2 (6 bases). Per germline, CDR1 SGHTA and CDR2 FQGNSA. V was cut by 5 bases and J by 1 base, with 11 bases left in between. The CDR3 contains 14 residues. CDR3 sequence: CASSLGLTQETQYF. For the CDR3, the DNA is TGTGCCAGCAGCCTGGGACTTACCCAAGAGACCCAGTACTTC.

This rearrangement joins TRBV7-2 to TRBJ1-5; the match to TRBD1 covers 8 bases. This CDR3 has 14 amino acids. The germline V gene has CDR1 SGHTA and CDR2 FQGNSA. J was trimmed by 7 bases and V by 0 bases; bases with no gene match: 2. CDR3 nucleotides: TGTGCCAGCAGCTTAGCAGGGACAGGCCAGCCCCAGCATTTT. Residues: CASSLAGTGQPQHF.

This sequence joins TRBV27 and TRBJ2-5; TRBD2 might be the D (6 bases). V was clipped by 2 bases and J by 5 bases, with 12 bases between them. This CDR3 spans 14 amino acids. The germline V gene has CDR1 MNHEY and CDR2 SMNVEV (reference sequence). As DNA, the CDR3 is TGTGCCAGCAGTTTAAGGTCAGGGAGGGAGACCCAGTACTTC. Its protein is CASSLRSGRETQYF.

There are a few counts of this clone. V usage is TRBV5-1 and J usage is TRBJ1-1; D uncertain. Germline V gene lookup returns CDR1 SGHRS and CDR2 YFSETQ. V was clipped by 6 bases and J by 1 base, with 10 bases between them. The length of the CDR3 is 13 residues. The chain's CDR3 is CASMSPGNTEAFF. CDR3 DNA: TGCGCCAGCATGTCCCCAGGGAACACTGAAGCTTTCTTT.

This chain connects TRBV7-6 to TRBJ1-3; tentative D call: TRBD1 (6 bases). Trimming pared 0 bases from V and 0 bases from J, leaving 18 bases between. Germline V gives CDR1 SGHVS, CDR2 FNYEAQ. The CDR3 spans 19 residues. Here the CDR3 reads CASSLAPRTEPISGNTIYF. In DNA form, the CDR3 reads TGTGCCAGCAGCTTAGCGCCTCGGACAGAGCCCATCTCTGGAAACACCATATATTTT.

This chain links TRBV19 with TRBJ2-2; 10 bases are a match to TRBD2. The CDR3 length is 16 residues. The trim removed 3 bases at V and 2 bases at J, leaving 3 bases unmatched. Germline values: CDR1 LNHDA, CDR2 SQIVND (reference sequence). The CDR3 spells CASSIRTSGNTGELFF. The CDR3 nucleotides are TGTGCCAGTAGTATCCGGACTAGCGGTAACACCGGGGAGCTGTTTTTT.

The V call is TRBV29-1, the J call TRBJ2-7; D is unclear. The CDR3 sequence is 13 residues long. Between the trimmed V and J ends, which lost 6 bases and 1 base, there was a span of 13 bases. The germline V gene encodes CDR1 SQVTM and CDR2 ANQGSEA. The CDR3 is CSVRLTASYEQYF. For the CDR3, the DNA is TGCAGCGTCCGACTGACGGCTTCCTACGAGCAGTACTTC.

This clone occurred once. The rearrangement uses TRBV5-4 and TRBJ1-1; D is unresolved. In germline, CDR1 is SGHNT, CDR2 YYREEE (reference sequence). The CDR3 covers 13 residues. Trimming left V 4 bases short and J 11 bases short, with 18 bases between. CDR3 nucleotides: TGTGCCAGCAGCCCTAATTCGGCGGGCGGGGCTTTCTTT. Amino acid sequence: CASSPNSAGGAFF.

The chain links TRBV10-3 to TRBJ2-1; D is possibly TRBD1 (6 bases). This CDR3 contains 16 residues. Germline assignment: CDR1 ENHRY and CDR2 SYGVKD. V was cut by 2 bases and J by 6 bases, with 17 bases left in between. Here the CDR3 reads CAISEGLQGYINEQFF. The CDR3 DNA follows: TGTGCCATCAGTGAGGGTTTGCAGGGGTATATCAATGAGCAGTTCTTC.

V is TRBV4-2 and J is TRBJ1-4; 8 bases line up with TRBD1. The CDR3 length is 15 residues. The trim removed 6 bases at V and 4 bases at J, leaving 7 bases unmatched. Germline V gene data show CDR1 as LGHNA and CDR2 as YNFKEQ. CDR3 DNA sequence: TGTGCCAGCAGTCCTGGACAGGGTCTTAATGAAAAACTGTTTTTT. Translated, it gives CASSPGQGLNEKLFF.

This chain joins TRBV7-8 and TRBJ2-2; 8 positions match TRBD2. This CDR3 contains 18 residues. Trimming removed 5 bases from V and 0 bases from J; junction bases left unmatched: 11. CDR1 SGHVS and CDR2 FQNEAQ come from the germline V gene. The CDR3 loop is CASSPQLAGISNTGELFF. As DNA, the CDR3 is TGTGCCAGCAGCCCCCAATTAGCGGGGATCTCGAACACCGGGGAGCTGTTTTTT.